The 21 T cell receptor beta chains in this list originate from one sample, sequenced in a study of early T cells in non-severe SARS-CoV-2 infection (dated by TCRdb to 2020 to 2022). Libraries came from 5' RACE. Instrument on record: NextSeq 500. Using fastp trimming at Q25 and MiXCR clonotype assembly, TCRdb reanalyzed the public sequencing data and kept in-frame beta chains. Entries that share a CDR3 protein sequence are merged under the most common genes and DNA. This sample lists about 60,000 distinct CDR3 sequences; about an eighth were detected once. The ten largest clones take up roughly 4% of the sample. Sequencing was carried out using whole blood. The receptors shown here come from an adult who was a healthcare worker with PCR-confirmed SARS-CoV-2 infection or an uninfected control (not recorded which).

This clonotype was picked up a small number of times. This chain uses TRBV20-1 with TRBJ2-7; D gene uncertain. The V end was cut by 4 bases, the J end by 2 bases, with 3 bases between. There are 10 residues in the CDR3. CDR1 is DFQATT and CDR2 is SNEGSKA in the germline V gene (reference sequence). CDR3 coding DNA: TGCAGTGCTATGGCCTACGAGCAGTACTTC. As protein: CSAMAYEQYF.

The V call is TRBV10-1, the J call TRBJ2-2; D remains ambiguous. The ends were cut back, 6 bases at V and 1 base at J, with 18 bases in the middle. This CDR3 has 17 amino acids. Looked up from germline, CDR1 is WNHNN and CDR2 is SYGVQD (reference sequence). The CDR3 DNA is TGCGCCAGCAGCCCCCGGACCGGAACCATGAACACCGGGGAGCTGTTTTTT. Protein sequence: CASSPRTGTMNTGELFF.

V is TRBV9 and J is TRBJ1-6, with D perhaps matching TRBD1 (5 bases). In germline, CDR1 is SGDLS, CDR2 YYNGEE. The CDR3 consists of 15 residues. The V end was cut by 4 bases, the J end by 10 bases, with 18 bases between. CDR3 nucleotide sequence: TGTGCCAGCAGCCCACGAAGCGACAGACCCTCACCCCTCCACTTT. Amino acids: CASSPRSDRPSPLHF.

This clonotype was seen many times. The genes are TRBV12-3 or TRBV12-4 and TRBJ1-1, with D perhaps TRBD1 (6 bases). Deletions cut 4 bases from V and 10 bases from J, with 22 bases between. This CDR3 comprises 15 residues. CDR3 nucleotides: TGTGCCAGCAGTTGGGACCGAACGGGGACACTGGGAGCTTTCTTT. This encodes CASSWDRTGTLGAFF.

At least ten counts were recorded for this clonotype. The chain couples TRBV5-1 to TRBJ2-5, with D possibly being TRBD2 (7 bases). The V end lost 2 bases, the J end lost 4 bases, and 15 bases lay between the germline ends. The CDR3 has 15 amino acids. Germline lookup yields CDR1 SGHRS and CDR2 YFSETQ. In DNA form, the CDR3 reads TGCGCCAGCAGCTTTGATGGGGGGGCTGGAGAGACCCAGTACTTC. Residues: CASSFDGGAGETQYF.

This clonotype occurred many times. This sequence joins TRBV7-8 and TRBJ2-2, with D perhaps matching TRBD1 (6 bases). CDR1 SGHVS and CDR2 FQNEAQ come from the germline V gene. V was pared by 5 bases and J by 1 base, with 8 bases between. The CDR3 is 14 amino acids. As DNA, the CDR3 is TGTGCCAGCAGCCAGGGACAGAACACCGGGGAGCTGTTTTTT. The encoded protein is CASSQGQNTGELFF.

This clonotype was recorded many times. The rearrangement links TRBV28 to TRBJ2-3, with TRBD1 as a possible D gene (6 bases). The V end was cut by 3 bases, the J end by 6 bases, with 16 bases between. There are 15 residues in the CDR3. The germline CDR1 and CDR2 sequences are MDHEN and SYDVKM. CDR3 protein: CASSFTSTGLDTQYF. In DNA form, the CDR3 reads TGTGCCAGCAGTTTCACCTCTACAGGGTTGGATACGCAGTATTTT.

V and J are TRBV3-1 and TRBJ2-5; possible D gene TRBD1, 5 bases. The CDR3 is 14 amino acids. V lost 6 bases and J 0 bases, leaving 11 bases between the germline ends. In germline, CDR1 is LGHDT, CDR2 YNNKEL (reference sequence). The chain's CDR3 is CASRPRVYQETQYF. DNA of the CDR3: TGTGCCAGCAGACCCAGGGTTTACCAAGAGACCCAGTACTTC.

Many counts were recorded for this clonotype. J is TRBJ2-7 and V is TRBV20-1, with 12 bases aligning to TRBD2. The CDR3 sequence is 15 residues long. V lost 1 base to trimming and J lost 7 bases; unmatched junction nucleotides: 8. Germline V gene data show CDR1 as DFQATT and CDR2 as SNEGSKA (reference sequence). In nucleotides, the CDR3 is TGCAGTGCTAGAGTTCTAGCGGGAGGGCCGAGGGAGCAGTACTTC. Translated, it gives CSARVLAGGPREQYF.

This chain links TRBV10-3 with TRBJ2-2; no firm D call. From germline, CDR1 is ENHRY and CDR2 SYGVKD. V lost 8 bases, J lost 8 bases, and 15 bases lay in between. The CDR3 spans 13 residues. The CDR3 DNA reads TGTGCCATCTTGGCTTTCGAAGGAGGGGAGCTGTTTTTT. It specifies CAILAFEGGELFF.

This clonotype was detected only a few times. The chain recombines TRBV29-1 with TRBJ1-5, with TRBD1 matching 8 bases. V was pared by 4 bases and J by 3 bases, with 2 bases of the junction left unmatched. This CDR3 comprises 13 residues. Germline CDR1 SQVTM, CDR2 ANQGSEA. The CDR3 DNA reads TGCAGCGTTGGGACAGGGTACAATCAGCCCCAGCATTTT. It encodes CSVGTGYNQPQHF.

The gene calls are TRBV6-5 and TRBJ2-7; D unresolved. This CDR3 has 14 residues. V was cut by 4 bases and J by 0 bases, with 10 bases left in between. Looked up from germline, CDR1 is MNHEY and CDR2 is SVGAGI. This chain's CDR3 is CASSSTGSSYEQYF. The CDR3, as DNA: TGTGCCAGCAGTTCGACGGGTAGCTCCTACGAGCAGTACTTC.

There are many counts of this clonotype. The chain's CDR3 is CASSFAGAENTIYF. CDR3 coding DNA: TGTGCCAGCAGCTTCGCAGGTGCTGAAAACACCATATATTTT. This rearrangement joins TRBV12-3 or TRBV12-4 to TRBJ1-3, with D hard to call. The CDR3 runs 14 residues. V gave up 6 bases and J gave up 6 bases, with 15 bases separating them.

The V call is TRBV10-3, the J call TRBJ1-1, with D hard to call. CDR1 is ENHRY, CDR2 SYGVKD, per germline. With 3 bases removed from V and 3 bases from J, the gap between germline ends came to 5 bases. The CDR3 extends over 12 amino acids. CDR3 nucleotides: TGTGCCATCAGTGATGGAGACACTGAAGCTTTCTTT. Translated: CAISDGDTEAFF.

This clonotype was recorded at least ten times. The CDR3 region is CASSQVGTISYEQYF. For the CDR3, the DNA is TGTGCCAGCAGCCAAGTCGGGACTATCTCCTACGAGCAGTACTTC. This chain connects TRBV3-1 to TRBJ2-7; 7 bases align to TRBD2. The trim removed 1 base at V and 0 bases at J, leaving 3 bases unmatched. This CDR3 has 15 residues. Germline CDR1 and CDR2: LGHDT and YNNKEL (reference sequence).

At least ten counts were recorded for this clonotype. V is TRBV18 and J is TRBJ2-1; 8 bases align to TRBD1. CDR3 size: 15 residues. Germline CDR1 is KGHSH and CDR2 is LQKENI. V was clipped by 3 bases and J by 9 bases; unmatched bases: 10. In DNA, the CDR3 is TGTGCCAGCTCACCTGAATCACAGGGGGGCGCTGAGCAGTTCTTC. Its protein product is CASSPESQGGAEQFF.

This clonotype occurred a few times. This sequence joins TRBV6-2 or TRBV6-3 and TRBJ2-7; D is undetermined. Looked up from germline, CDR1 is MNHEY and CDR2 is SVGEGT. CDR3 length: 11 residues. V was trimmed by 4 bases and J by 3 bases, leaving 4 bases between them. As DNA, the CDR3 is TGTGCCAGCAGTTTCCTCTACGAGCAGTACTTC. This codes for CASSFLYEQYF.

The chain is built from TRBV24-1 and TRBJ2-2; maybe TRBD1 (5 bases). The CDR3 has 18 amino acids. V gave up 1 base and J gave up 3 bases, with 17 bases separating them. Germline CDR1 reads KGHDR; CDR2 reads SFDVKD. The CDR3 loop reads CATSDFKQGFRDTGELFF. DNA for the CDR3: TGTGCCACCAGTGATTTTAAGCAGGGTTTTAGGGACACCGGGGAGCTGTTTTTT.

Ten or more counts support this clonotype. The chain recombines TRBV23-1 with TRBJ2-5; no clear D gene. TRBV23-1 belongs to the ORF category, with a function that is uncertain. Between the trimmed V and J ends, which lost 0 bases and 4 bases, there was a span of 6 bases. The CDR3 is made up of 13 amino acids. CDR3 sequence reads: CASSQSGLETQYF. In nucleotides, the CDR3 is TGCGCCAGCAGTCAATCAGGGTTAGAGACCCAGTACTTC.

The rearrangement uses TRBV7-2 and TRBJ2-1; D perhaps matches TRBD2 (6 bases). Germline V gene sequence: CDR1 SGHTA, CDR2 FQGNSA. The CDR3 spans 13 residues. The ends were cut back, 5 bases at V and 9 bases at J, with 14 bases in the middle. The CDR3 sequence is CASSPTPGVEQFF. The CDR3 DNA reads TGTGCCAGCAGCCCAACGCCGGGAGTTGAGCAGTTCTTC.

Here the CDR3 reads CASSLIPIGTGTYEQYF. DNA of the CDR3: TGCGCCAGCAGCTTAATCCCAATCGGGACAGGGACCTACGAGCAGTACTTC. The rearrangement joins TRBV5-1 to TRBJ2-7; 9 bases map to TRBD1. The CDR3 consists of 17 residues. Germline CDR1 SGHRS, CDR2 YFSETQ. V lost 2 bases, J lost 2 bases, and 11 bases stayed unmatched.